This passage covers 12 T cell receptor beta chains from one sample sequenced in a study of blood T cells in healthy people across ages. Sample-barcoded 5' priming and a J-beta primer mix drove a second PCR of about 6 to 12 cycles. TCRdb passed the 5' RACE reads through MiXCR, listing each CDR3 protein once. This table holds around 1,900,000 distinct CDR3 sequences, approximately 39% found once. Specimen: blood. The source is a human donor in good health.

This clonotype was observed a handful of times. The genes are TRBV4-1 and TRBJ2-1, with D uncertain. Germline CDR1 and CDR2: MGHRA and YSYEKL. The ends were cut back, 2 bases at V and 7 bases at J, with 9 bases in the middle. This CDR3 is 13 amino acids long. CDR3 sequence (DNA): TGCGCCAGCAGCCAACTTTGGTGGAATGAGCAGTTCTTC. This translates into CASSQLWWNEQFF.

The chain has TRBV4-1 and TRBJ1-2; TRBD1 aligns across 7 bases. The ends lost 0 bases at V and 1 base at J; junction bases unmatched: 5. The V gene's germline CDR1 is MGHRA and CDR2 YSYEKL. This CDR3 has 16 amino acids. The CDR3 DNA sequence: TGCGCCAGCAGCCAAGAAGGGACAGCAATTAACTATGGCTACACCTTC. Translated, it gives CASSQEGTAINYGYTF.

The V and J genes are TRBV20-1 and TRBJ2-3; 7 bases align to TRBD1. This CDR3 has 14 residues. Looked up from germline, CDR1 is DFQATT and CDR2 is SNEGSKA (reference sequence). The CDR3 reads CSSLSTGISDTQYF. In DNA, the CDR3 is TGCAGCAGCCTTTCGACAGGGATATCGGATACGCAGTATTTT.

The chain carries TRBV6-5 and TRBJ1-1; the match to TRBD1 covers 8 bases. Germline CDR1 and CDR2: MNHEY and SVGAGI. The ends lost 5 bases at V and 6 bases at J; junction bases unmatched: 8. This CDR3 contains 14 residues. The CDR3 coding sequence is TGTGCCAGCAGTGGTAGGACAGGGTCCTCTGAAGCTTTCTTT. It translates to CASSGRTGSSEAFF.

A remark on this clonotype: One end of the junction varies from germline; a read error may be responsible. The rearrangement uses TRBV5-4 and TRBJ2-1, with TRBD2 matching 13 bases. The CDR3 spans 15 residues. From germline, CDR1 is SGHNT and CDR2 YYREEE (reference sequence). The CDR3 DNA is TGTGTCAGCAGCGGGACTAGCGGGGACTACAATGAGCAGTTCTTC. Translated: CVSSGTSGDYNEQFF. The variable domain in full, completed from reference TRBV5-4 and TRBJ2-1, reads ETGVTQSPTHLIKTRGQQVTLRCSSQSGHNTVSWYQQALGQGPQFIFQYYREEENGRGNFPPRFSGLQFPNYSSELNVNALELDDSALYLCVSSGTSGDYNEQFFGPGTRLTVL.

The chain combines TRBV30 with TRBJ2-5; TRBD1 aligns across 9 bases. V gave up 0 bases and J gave up 3 bases; unmatched junction bases: 5. This CDR3 has 15 residues. CDR1 is GTSNPN and CDR2 is SVGIG in the germline V gene (reference sequence). This CDR3 is CAWSVNRGLEETQYF. For the CDR3, the DNA is TGTGCCTGGAGTGTAAACAGGGGGCTTGAAGAGACCCAGTACTTC. The full variable domain, rest sourced from reference TRBV30 and TRBJ2-5, is SQTIHQWPATLVQPVGSPLSLECTVEGTSNPNLYWYRQAAGRGLQLLFYSVGIGQISSEVPQNLSASRPQDRQFILSSKKLLLSDSGFYLCAWSVNRGLEETQYFGPGTRLLVL.

Points on this clonotype: This may arise from a read error, as a much more abundant clone is one base away. As DNA, the CDR3 is TGCAGTGCTAAAACTAGCGGGGAGTGGAATGAGCAGTACTTC. Residues: CSAKTSGEWNEQYF. V usage is TRBV20-1 and J usage is TRBJ2-5; TRBD2 aligns across 10 bases. Germline V gives CDR1 DFQATT, CDR2 SNEGSKA (reference sequence). With 4 bases clipped from V and 11 bases from J, the junction kept 13 bases outside the gene matches. The CDR3 runs to 14 residues.

In this sample, this clonotype turned up a few times. The chain uses TRBV4-3 and TRBJ2-7; no clear D. In germline, CDR1 is LGHNA, CDR2 YSLEER. V lost 0 bases, J lost 2 bases, and 14 bases lay in between. The CDR3 consists of 16 residues. CDR3 loop: CASSQDKWTRAYEQYF. CDR3 in DNA: TGCGCCAGCAGCCAAGATAAGTGGACGAGAGCCTACGAGCAGTACTTC.

J is TRBJ2-3 and V is TRBV27; perhaps TRBD1 as D (6 bases). CDR3 size: 16 residues. Trimming left V 5 bases short and J 4 bases short, with 19 bases between. CDR1 is MNHEY, CDR2 SMNVEV, per germline (reference sequence). CDR3 protein: CASSPFTGTGADTQYF. For the CDR3, the DNA is TGTGCCAGCAGTCCCTTCACAGGGACCGGCGCAGATACGCAGTATTTT.

The rearrangement uses TRBV10-3 and TRBJ2-2; unclear D gene. Trimming took off 6 bases at V and 6 bases at J, with 17 bases between the two ends. CDR1 is ENHRY, CDR2 SYGVKD, per germline. This CDR3 is built from 15 residues. In DNA form, the CDR3 reads TGTGCCATCAGGAGTTTAGAAGGCATTGCCGGGGAGCTGTTTTTT. This codes for CAIRSLEGIAGELFF.

The V call is TRBV19, the J call TRBJ2-5; no definite D call. The CDR3 has 14 amino acids. Trimming took 3 bases from V and 1 from J, leaving 9 bases between them. From germline, CDR1 is LNHDA and CDR2 SQIVND (reference sequence). CDR3 sequence reads: CASSIVLAQETQYF. CDR3 sequence (DNA): TGTGCCAGTAGTATTGTCCTCGCCCAAGAGACCCAGTACTTC.

The V call is TRBV7-6, the J call TRBJ1-5; no reliable D call. The CDR3 consists of 13 residues. Germline V gives CDR1 SGHVS, CDR2 FNYEAQ. The V and J ends lost 1 base and 9 bases respectively, with 10 bases between them. The CDR3 bases are TGTGCCAGCAGCTTAGGGGTCTCGGGGCCCCAGCATTTT. This gives the protein CASSLGVSGPQHF.